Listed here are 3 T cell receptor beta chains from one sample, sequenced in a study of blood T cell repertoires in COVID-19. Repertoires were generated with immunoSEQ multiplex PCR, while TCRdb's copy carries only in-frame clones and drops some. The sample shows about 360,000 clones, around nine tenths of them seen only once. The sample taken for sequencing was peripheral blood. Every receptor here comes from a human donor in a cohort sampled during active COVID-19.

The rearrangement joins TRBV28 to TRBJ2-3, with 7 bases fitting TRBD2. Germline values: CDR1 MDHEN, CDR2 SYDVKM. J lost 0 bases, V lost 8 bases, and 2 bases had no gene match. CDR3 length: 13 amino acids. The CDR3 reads CASQRGSTDTQYF. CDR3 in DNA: TGTGCCAGCCAGCGGGGTAGCACAGATACGCAGTATTTT.

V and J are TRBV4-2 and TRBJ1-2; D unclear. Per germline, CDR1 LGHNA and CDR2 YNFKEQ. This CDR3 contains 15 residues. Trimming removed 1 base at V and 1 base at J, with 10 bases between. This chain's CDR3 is CASSQARDFNYGYTF. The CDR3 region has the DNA TGTGCCAGCAGCCAAGCCCGGGATTTTAACTATGGCTACACCTTC.

The CDR3 coding sequence is TGTGCCAGCAGTGACGGAGGTGGCTACACCTTC. Amino acid sequence: CASSDGGGYTF. The V and J genes are TRBV6-1 and TRBJ1-2, with D hard to call. Germline-derived CDR1 and CDR2 are MNHNS and SASEGT. This CDR3 contains 11 residues. The V gene lost 3 bases and the J gene lost 7 bases, with 6 bases spanning the gap.